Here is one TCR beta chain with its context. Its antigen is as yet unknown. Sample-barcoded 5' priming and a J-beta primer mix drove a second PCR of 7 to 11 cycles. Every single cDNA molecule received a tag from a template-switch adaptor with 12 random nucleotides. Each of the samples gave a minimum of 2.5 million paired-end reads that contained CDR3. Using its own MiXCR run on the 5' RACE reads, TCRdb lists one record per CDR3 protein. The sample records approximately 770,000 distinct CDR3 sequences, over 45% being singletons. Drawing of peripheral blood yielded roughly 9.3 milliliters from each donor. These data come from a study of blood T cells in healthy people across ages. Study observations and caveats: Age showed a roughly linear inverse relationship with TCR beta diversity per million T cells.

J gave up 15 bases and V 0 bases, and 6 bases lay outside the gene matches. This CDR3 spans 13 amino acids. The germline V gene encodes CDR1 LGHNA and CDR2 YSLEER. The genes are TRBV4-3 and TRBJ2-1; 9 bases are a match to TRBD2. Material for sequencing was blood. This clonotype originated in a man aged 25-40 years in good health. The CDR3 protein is CASSQDNSGSTFF. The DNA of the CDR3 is TGCGCCAGCAGCCAAGATAATAGCGGGAGTACGTTCTTC.